Following are 14 T cell receptor beta chains from one sample sequenced in a study of CD8 T cells in Susac syndrome. cDNA came from around 0.5 to 1 ug RNA primed by random hexamers. MiXCR, applied by TCRdb to the immunoSEQ multiplex PCR reads, yields one record per CDR3 protein. This table has around 59,000 distinct CDR3 sequences, approximately 94% appearing once. Sequencing was carried out using CD8+ T cells from PBMCs. The receptor set was obtained from a human donor in good health.

This clonotype came up a few times. The chain links TRBV6-5 to TRBJ2-7; TRBD1 aligns across 9 bases. The junction had 6 bases not matched to a gene; V was cut back by 5 bases and J by 1 base. The CDR3 contains 15 residues. Germline CDR1 MNHEY, CDR2 SVGAGI. The CDR3 loop reads CASSPGQGYSYEQYF. For the CDR3, the DNA is TGTGCCAGCAGTCCGGGACAGGGCTATTCCTACGAGCAGTACTTC.

This chain joins TRBV4-1 and TRBJ2-1; D possibly corresponds to TRBD2 (7 bases). Germline CDR1 reads MGHRA; CDR2 reads YSYEKL. There are 13 residues in the CDR3. The V end was cut by 1 base, the J end by 9 bases, with 10 bases between. The CDR3 DNA sequence: TGCGCCAGCAGCCAAGTTGCGGGGGCTGAGCAGTTCTTC. Residues: CASSQVAGAEQFF.

The chain is built from TRBV29-1 and TRBJ1-2, with TRBD1 matching over 7 bases. V was clipped by 3 bases and J by 5 bases; unmatched bases: 3. The length of the CDR3 is 12 residues. Germline V CDR1 and CDR2: SQVTM, ANQGSEA. The CDR3 loop reads CSVEGRGYGYTF. The CDR3 region has the DNA TGCAGCGTTGAGGGCAGGGGGTATGGCTACACCTTC.

The chain joins TRBV7-3 to TRBJ2-6; D may be TRBD2 (7 bases). Between the trimmed V and J ends, which lost 5 bases and 1 base, there was a span of 18 bases. Looked up from germline, CDR1 is SGHTA and CDR2 is FQGTGA. This CDR3 has 18 amino acids. CDR3 DNA sequence: TGTGCCAGCAGCCGCAAGGGGGGGCAGCCGTCTGGGGCCAACGTCCTGACTTTC. Its translation is CASSRKGGQPSGANVLTF.

The CDR3 coding sequence is TGTGCCAGCAGCTACCACGACAGGGGAGAGACCCAGTACTTC. It codes for CASSYHDRGETQYF. The chain is built from TRBV7-2 and TRBJ2-5, with 8 positions matching TRBD1. CDR1 SGHTA and CDR2 FQGNSA come from the germline V gene. Trimming removed 4 bases from V and 4 bases from J; junction bases left unmatched: 5. CDR3 length: 14 residues.

This chain joins TRBV5-1 and TRBJ1-1; D remains ambiguous. V lost 6 bases to trimming and J lost 4 bases, with 16 bases between them. CDR1 SGHRS and CDR2 YFSETQ come from the germline V gene. This CDR3 spans 14 amino acids. The CDR3 DNA is TGCGCCAGCAACGAACGGGGATCGGGCACTGAAGCTTTCTTT. Amino acid sequence: CASNERGSGTEAFF. The full variable domain, with the rest looked up from reference TRBV5-1 and TRBJ1-1, is KAGVTQTPRYLIKTRGQQVTLSCSPISGHRSVSWYQQTPGQGLQFLFEYFSETQRNKGNFPGRFSGRQFSNSRSEMNVSTLELGDSALYLCASNERGSGTEAFFGQGTRLTVV.

This rearrangement joins TRBV19 to TRBJ2-1; tentatively, D is TRBD2 (5 bases). The CDR3 totals 13 residues. Germline V gives CDR1 LNHDA, CDR2 SQIVND (reference sequence). Trimming cost V 3 bases and J 6 bases, with 9 bases left between them. Here the CDR3 DNA reads TGTGCCAGTAGTATGCTAGCAGCCAATGAGCAGTTCTTC. It yields the protein CASSMLAANEQFF.

The chain combines TRBV7-3 with TRBJ1-1; TRBD1 matches at 9 bases. The CDR3 consists of 14 residues. Per germline, CDR1 SGHTA and CDR2 FQGTGA. Unmatched junction bases numbered 3, after V lost 2 bases and J lost 5 bases. Written as DNA, the CDR3 is TGTGCCAGCAGCTTAGAGGGACAGGGTACTGAAGCTTTCTTT. Translated: CASSLEGQGTEAFF.

The chain joins TRBV13 to TRBJ1-2, with D perhaps matching TRBD1 (5 bases). From germline, CDR1 is PRHDT and CDR2 FYEKMQ (reference sequence). The CDR3 is made up of 13 amino acids. V was shortened by 3 bases and J by 6 bases, with 11 bases between the two germline ends. CDR3 sequence reads: CASSLLSGDGYTF. CDR3 in DNA: TGTGCCAGCAGCTTGCTATCGGGGGATGGCTACACCTTC.

The V call is TRBV5-5, the J call TRBJ1-2; D gene uncertain. The CDR3 runs to 15 residues. With 3 bases removed from V and 5 bases from J, the gap between germline ends came to 17 bases. From germline, CDR1 is SGHKS and CDR2 YYEKEE (reference sequence). CDR3 sequence (DNA): TGTGCCAGCAGCTCGTCTCGAGGGCCAGGATATGGCTACACCTTC. This sequence encodes CASSSSRGPGYGYTF.

V usage is TRBV7-6 and J usage is TRBJ2-5, with D possibly matching TRBD2 (7 bases). The germline gives CDR1 SGHVS, CDR2 FNYEAQ. The V end lost 0 bases, the J end lost 1 base, and 9 bases lay between the germline ends. The CDR3 sequence is 15 residues long. The CDR3 DNA reads TGTGCCAGCAGCTTAGCGGGGGGGGCCCAAGAGACCCAGTACTTC. It codes for CASSLAGGAQETQYF.

The V gene is TRBV15, the J gene TRBJ1-1; D not resolved. V lost 1 base, J lost 1 base, and 10 bases lay in between. The germline gives CDR1 LNHNV, CDR2 YYDKDF (reference sequence). This CDR3 has 15 amino acids. The CDR3: CATSRAGLSNTEAFF. In DNA, the CDR3 is TGTGCCACCAGCAGAGCCGGACTTTCGAACACTGAAGCTTTCTTT. Looking up the rest from reference TRBV15 and TRBJ1-1 gives the full variable domain: DAMVIQNPRYQVTQFGKPVTLSCSQTLNHNVMYWYQQKSSQAPKLLFHYYDKDFNNEADTPDNFQSRRPNTSFCFLDIRSPGLGDTAMYLCATSRAGLSNTEAFFGQGTRLTVV.

V is TRBV7-9 and J is TRBJ1-1, with unresolved D. Germline V lookup: CDR1 SEHNR, CDR2 FQNEAQ (reference sequence). CDR3 size: 14 residues. The V gene lost 0 bases and the J gene lost 5 bases, with 10 bases spanning the gap. The CDR3 DNA is TGTGCCAGCAGCTTAGCCGGGTCCCTAACTGAAGCTTTCTTT. As protein: CASSLAGSLTEAFF.

This rearrangement joins TRBV27 to TRBJ2-3, with 8 positions matching TRBD1. V gave up 4 bases and J gave up 5 bases; unmatched junction bases: 5. This CDR3 comprises 14 residues. Germline CDR1 MNHEY, CDR2 SMNVEV (reference sequence). CDR3 region: CASSWGTGLDTQYF. The CDR3 nucleotides read TGTGCCAGCAGTTGGGGGACAGGCTTAGATACGCAGTATTTT.